Listed below are T cell receptor beta chains from one sample, sequenced in a study of cytomegalovirus exposure and HLA in healthy donors. Some clones are missing from TCRdb's copy, which holds only in-frame ones; the method was immunoSEQ multiplex PCR. The sample contains 90,000 to 120,000 clones, 65% to 85% of which appear only once. Source material: PBMCs. All receptors come from a young man in good health and CMV-seronegative. Both conserved end residues are part of each CDR3. Each record gives: J gene, V gene, clone size, D gene, CDR3 DNA, CDR3 protein. A D gene is named only where the DNA matches it firmly. The size entry is marked missing in some rows and otherwise reads once, few, many or a size class.

>TRBJ2-7|TRBV5-6|-|-
TGTGCCAGCAGCCTCAAATTCTTCGGGAGCCGGGTCCATCTATACGAGCAGTACTTC
CASSLKFFGSRVHLYEQYF
>TRBJ1-6|TRBV14|-|-
TGTGCCAGCAGCCAGGGACTGTCCAATTCACCCCTCCACTTT
CASSQGLSNSPLHF
>TRBJ1-2|TRBV19|-|-
TGTGCCAGTAGTATCCGACAGGAAGGCTACACCTTC
CASSIRQEGYTF
>TRBJ1-1|TRBV7-2|-|-
TGTGCCAGCAGCTTAGTTGGAGGGAGGAATGAAGCTTTCTTT
CASSLVGGRNEAFF
>TRBJ1-5|TRBV2|once|-
TGTGCCCAACGAACAGGGCATGATCAGCCCCAGCATTTT
CAQRTGHDQPQHF
>TRBJ1-1|TRBV15|-|-
TGTGCCACCAGCATGGTAGGGGTGGACACTGAAGCTTTCTTT
CATSMVGVDTEAFF
>TRBJ1-4|TRBV4-2|-|-
TGTGCCAGCAGCCAAGACTACAGGTCAAAGAGGAAACTGTTTTTT
CASSQDYRSKRKLFF
>TRBJ2-2|TRBV9|-|-
TGTGCCAGCAGCCCACAGGGCATGGAGGCCGGGGAGCTGTTTTTT
CASSPQGMEAGELFF
>TRBJ2-7|TRBV6-5|-|TRBD2
TGTGCCAGCATCCGACTAGCGGGGGGGGCTTACGAGCAGTACTTC
CASIRLAGGAYEQYF
>TRBJ1-6|TRBV5-6|few|-
TGTGCCAGCAGCTTGGCAGGTGCCCTCTCCTATAATTCACCCCTCCACTTT
CASSLAGALSYNSPLHF
>TRBJ2-7|TRBV7-6|few|-
TGTGCCAGCAGCTTAGAAGGGGTTGCCTACTACGAGCAGTACTTC
CASSLEGVAYYEQYF
>TRBJ2-1|TRBV29-1|few|-
TGCAGCGTTGAAGGAGCTACAACCGGGTACAATGAGCAGTTCTTC
CSVEGATTGYNEQFF
>TRBJ2-5|TRBV4-2|few|TRBD2
TGTGCCAGCAGCCCCTTAGCGGGGGGTGCGGAGACCCAGTACTTC
CASSPLAGGAETQYF
>TRBJ2-7|TRBV7-8|-|-
TGTGCCAGCACCGCCGGCTACGAGCAGTACTTC
CASTAGYEQYF
>TRBJ1-2|TRBV7-2|-|-
TGTGCCAGCAGCTTAGGAGGGTATGGCTACACCTTC
CASSLGGYGYTF
>TRBJ1-4|TRBV28|-|-
TGTGCCAGCAGTCCCCGGAGGGGTGGTATTGAAAAACTGTTTTTT
CASSPRRGGIEKLFF
>TRBJ2-2|TRBV9|-|TRBD2
TGTGCCAGCAGCTCAGCGGGGAGGGGCACCGGGGAGCTGTTTTTT
CASSSAGRGTGELFF
>TRBJ1-1|TRBV6-6|-|TRBD1
TGTGCCAGCAGGCACATCGAAGACAGGGAGAACACTGAAGCTTTCTTT
CASRHIEDRENTEAFF
>TRBJ2-3|TRBV29-1|-|-
TGCGGCTACGAGGGGGGGAGCACAGATACGCAGTATTTT
CGYEGGSTDTQYF
>TRBJ1-2|TRBV19|-|-
TGTGCCAGTAGTACTTTTAGTGGCTACACCTTC
CASSTFSGYTF
>TRBJ2-1|TRBV15|-|TRBD2
TGTGCCACCAGCAGAGACCTGACCCACGGAAAGCGGGGCAATGAGCAGTTCTTC
CATSRDLTHGKRGNEQFF
>TRBJ2-3|TRBV6-5|-|-
TGTGCCAGCAGTTATGACCCGTTCGGGGCGCAGTATTTT
CASSYDPFGAQYF
>TRBJ2-1|TRBV11-1|-|TRBD1
TGTGCCAGCAGCCCATTCGAGGGGACAGGGCCCATCAATGAGCAGTTCTTC
CASSPFEGTGPINEQFF
>TRBJ1-3|TRBV11-2|-|-
TGTGCCAGCAGCCCAAAAGGAGGGCTCCCTGGAAACACCATATATTTT
CASSPKGGLPGNTIYF
>TRBJ1-1|TRBV5-1|once|-
TGCGCCAGCAGCTTCAGCACAGTCACTGAAGCTTTCTTT
CASSFSTVTEAFF
>TRBJ1-1|TRBV5-4|few|TRBD1
TGTGCCAGTTCAGGGGGTCTGAACACTGAAGCTTTCTTT
CASSGGLNTEAFF
>TRBJ2-1|TRBV11-2|-|TRBD1
TGTGCCAGCAGCTACTCCACAGGGGCTGGTTACAATGAGCAGTTCTTC
CASSYSTGAGYNEQFF
>TRBJ2-7|TRBV25-1|once|TRBD1
TGTGCCAGCAGTGATGGGGGTGGGACAGGTAGACGGCAGTACTTC
CASSDGGGTGRRQYF
>TRBJ1-6|TRBV9|-|-
TGTGCCAGCAGCGTAGGCAGCTCCTATAATTCACCCCTCCACTTT
CASSVGSSYNSPLHF
>TRBJ2-1|TRBV19|-|-
TGTGCCAGCCATCGGTGGGGGGATGAGCAGTTCTTC
CASHRWGDEQFF
>TRBJ2-7|TRBV6-6|once|-
TGTGCCAGCAGACGACAGTTGGGGCCCTACGAGCAGTACTTC
CASRRQLGPYEQYF
>TRBJ1-5|TRBV29-1|-|-
TGCAGCGTCGCCCCACCGGGGGTCAATCAGCCCCAGCATTTT
CSVAPPGVNQPQHF
>TRBJ2-3|TRBV5-1|-|TRBD2
TGCGCCAGCAGCACAGGACTAGCGGGGTCGTCAGATACGCAGTATTTT
CASSTGLAGSSDTQYF
>TRBJ2-3|TRBV10-3|-|-
TGTGCCATCAGTGGCCCCTCAAGGACCAGGGGCACAGATACGCAGTATTTT
CAISGPSRTRGTDTQYF
>TRBJ2-3|TRBV27|-|TRBD1
TGTGCCAGCAGTTTTTCAGTTCCAGGGGGCAGGACAGATACGCAGTATTTT
CASSFSVPGGRTDTQYF
>TRBJ1-1|TRBV5-1|-|-
TGCGCCAGCAGCTTGTTTGGGCTAAACACTGAAGCTTTCTTT
CASSLFGLNTEAFF
>TRBJ2-5|TRBV5-6|-|-
TGTGCCAGCAGCTCCCCCCGGACAAACCAAGAGACCCAGTACTTC
CASSSPRTNQETQYF
>TRBJ2-5|TRBV5-6|-|-
TGTGCCAGCACCGACAGTAACCAAGAGACCCAGTACTTC
CASTDSNQETQYF
>TRBJ2-4|TRBV5-6|-|TRBD1
TGTGCCAGCAGCTCCACAGGGGGCGCGGACACCAAAAACATTCAGTACTTC
CASSSTGGADTKNIQYF
>TRBJ2-3|TRBV6-5|many|-
TGTGCCAGCAGGGGGGGATTGGCGGGGACAGATACGCAGTATTTT
CASRGGLAGTDTQYF
>TRBJ2-1|TRBV9|-|TRBD1
TGTGCCAGCAGCCCCCCCTGGACAGGGAACAATGAGCAGTTCTTC
CASSPPWTGNNEQFF
>TRBJ2-1|TRBV7-8|-|-
TGTGCCAGCAGTCCACCGTCAGGCGGGTTTACCAATGAGCAGTTCTTC
CASSPPSGGFTNEQFF
>TRBJ1-2|TRBV6-4|-|-
TGTGCCAGCAGTGACACGTACGAGGGTTTGAGAGGCTACACCTTC
CASSDTYEGLRGYTF
>TRBJ1-6|TRBV6-5|-|-
TGTGCCAGCAGAATTTTCGACAGTAATTCACCCCTCCACTTT
CASRIFDSNSPLHF
>TRBJ2-7|TRBV9|-|TRBD2
TGTGCCAGCAGCGTAGTAGCGGGGGGCTACGAGCAGTACTTC
CASSVVAGGYEQYF
>TRBJ1-6|TRBV7-2|-|-
TGTGCCAGCAGCTCGCCCCTGCGGGGGGAAAGGAGCTCACCCCTCCACTTT
CASSSPLRGERSSPLHF
>TRBJ2-6|TRBV4-3|-|TRBD2
TGCGCCAGCAGCCAAGATGGGGGGGGATTCCGGGCCAACGTCCTGACTTTC
CASSQDGGGFRANVLTF
>TRBJ2-5|TRBV28|-|-
TGTGCCACCCGCCCCCCACTCTTCCAAGAGACCCAGTACTTC
CATRPPLFQETQYF
>TRBJ2-1|TRBV4-3|-|-
TGCGCCAGCAGCCAAGATCCGAGCTCCTACAATGAGCAGTTCTTC
CASSQDPSSYNEQFF
>TRBJ1-6|TRBV5-6|-|-
TGTGCCAGCAGCTTGGTGGCGGGGGCTCGTTCACCCCTCCACTTT
CASSLVAGARSPLHF
>TRBJ1-1|TRBV5-1|-|-
TGCGCCAGCAGCCTCATGGGGGGTCACACTGAAGCTTTCTTT
CASSLMGGHTEAFF
>TRBJ1-5|TRBV29-1|-|-
TGCAGCGTGCCCGACAGGCGCAATCAGCCCCAGCATTTT
CSVPDRRNQPQHF
>TRBJ2-5|TRBV25-1|-|-
TGTGCCAGCAGTGGGATGGCGGGGGCCCAAGAGACCCAGTACTTC
CASSGMAGAQETQYF